Below, one T cell receptor beta chain is given with its context. Antigen specificity is unknown. Mismatch with germline at one junction end may stem from a read error. In the PCR, 60 Vbeta and 13 Jbeta primers were used. Some clones are missing from TCRdb's copy, which holds only in-frame ones; the method was immunoSEQ multiplex PCR. The table lists 150,000 to 200,000 clones, over 75% of them singletons, with less than 2% in the top ten. This specimen comes from a study of cytomegalovirus exposure and HLA in healthy donors. Study in general: In an early release, HLA-typed donors contributed tens of millions of unique TCR sequences. There were more than 350 genotyped donors. Of these, about 86% fell in the genetic ancestry cluster associated with self-reported Caucasian donors. Study-wide results and caveats: Segments of the TCR beta V type were, in most cases, productive about 87% or about 30% of the time in an earlier analysis. A missense DCLRE1C variant was associated with V- and J-gene trimming of TCR beta chains in a later analysis, and an independent cohort replicated the association.

There are 13 residues in the CDR3. CDR1 is SSHAT, CDR2 FNYEAQ, per germline (reference sequence). The TCR originated in a woman aged 30 to 39 in good health and CMV-seronegative. The source material was PBMCs. V is TRBV7-7 and J is TRBJ1-1; D gene ambiguous. The CDR3 DNA reads TGTGCTAGCAGCTTGGAACTAAACACTGAAGCTTTCTTT. It is translated as CASSLELNTEAFF. Together with reference TRBV7-7 and TRBJ1-1, the CDR3 gives the full variable domain: GAGVSQSPRYKVTKRGQDVTLRCDPISSHATLYWYQQALGQGPEFLTYFNYEAQPDKSGLPSDRFSAERPEGSISTLTIQRTEQRDSAMYRCASSLELNTEAFFGQGTRLTVV.